Each of the 8 T cell receptor beta chains below was sequenced from the same sample in a study of T cell repertoires in aging, cancer and after chemotherapy. Rearranged V-D-J TRB sequences were amplified with a mixed TRB-A/B primer pool. TCRdb reanalysed the multiplex PCR reads using MiXCR and keeps one entry per CDR3 protein. The data hold under 4,000 distinct CDR3 sequences, with approximately 30% observed a single time. Peripheral blood genomic DNA, not sorted cells or RNA, was the template. Source material: blood. The receptors were gathered from a human donor with a solid tumor.

The chain recombines TRBV19 with TRBJ1-3; no reliable D call. From germline, CDR1 is LNHDA and CDR2 SQIVND (reference sequence). CDR3 length equals 14 residues. V dropped 5 bases and J dropped 3 bases, with 11 bases sitting between them. CDR3 amino acids: CASSLLENGNTIYF. In nucleotides, the CDR3 is TGTGCCAGTAGTTTGCTGGAGAATGGAAACACCATATATTTT.

J is TRBJ2-3 and V is TRBV24-1; D is undetermined. The V end lost 0 bases, the J end lost 8 bases, and 8 bases lay between the germline ends. Germline V gene data show CDR1 as KGHDR and CDR2 as SFDVKD. The CDR3 runs 13 residues. CDR3 residues: CATSDLRRTTQYF. For the CDR3, the DNA is TGTGCCACCAGTGATTTGCGTAGGACTACGCAGTATTTT.

By sample fraction, this clonotype is medium-sized (0.01 to 0.1%). The J gene is TRBJ2-3, the V gene TRBV29-1; 8 nucleotides match TRBD1. The length of the CDR3 is 14 residues. CDR1 and CDR2 from the germline V gene are SQVTM and ANQGSEA. V shed 7 bases and J 3 bases; nucleotides not matched to a gene: 9. The CDR3, as DNA: TGCAGCGCCCAGAGGACAGGGTTTACAGATACGCAGTATTTT. Protein sequence: CSAQRTGFTDTQYF.

This chain joins TRBV7-2 and TRBJ1-2; maybe TRBD1 (6 bases). The germline V gene encodes CDR1 SGHTA and CDR2 FQGNSA. Trimming stripped 1 base from V and 4 bases from J, with 7 bases between. The CDR3 is made up of 13 amino acids. DNA of the CDR3: TGTGCCAGCAGCTTAGACAGGGTCTATGGCTACACCTTC. It yields the protein CASSLDRVYGYTF.

This clonotype was observed a handful of times. The V gene is TRBV6-5, the J gene TRBJ1-2; D remains unclear. Trimming stripped 6 bases from V and 4 bases from J, with 9 bases between. The germline V gene encodes CDR1 MNHEY and CDR2 SVGAGI. The CDR3 spans 12 residues. The CDR3 nucleotides are TGTGCCAGCAGCCGAGACTTCTATGGCTACACCTTC. Protein product: CASSRDFYGYTF.

This clonotype appeared once. Written as DNA, the CDR3 is TGTGCCAGTAGTATGACTAGCGGGAGGGCCGATTACAATGAGCAGTTCTTC. Encoded protein: CASSMTSGRADYNEQFF. The genes are TRBV19 and TRBJ2-1; 14 bases line up with TRBD2. The CDR3 extends over 17 amino acids. Trimming removed 3 bases from V and 4 bases from J; junction bases left unmatched: 5. The germline gives CDR1 LNHDA, CDR2 SQIVND (reference sequence).

This chain uses TRBV20-1 with TRBJ2-2; D may be TRBD1 (5 bases). The CDR3 spans 14 residues. Trimming cost V 5 bases and J 0 bases, with 10 bases left between them. CDR1 and CDR2 from the germline V gene are DFQATT and SNEGSKA (reference sequence). CDR3 amino acids: CSAPDKSNTGELFF. CDR3 nucleotide sequence: TGCAGTGCTCCGGACAAGTCGAACACCGGGGAGCTGTTTTTT.

The table lists this clonotype with a few counts. This sequence joins TRBV5-1 and TRBJ2-5; the D is unclear. Germline lookup yields CDR1 SGHRS and CDR2 YFSETQ. The CDR3 length is 15 residues. The V end lost 1 base, the J end lost 4 bases, and 14 bases lay between the germline ends. The CDR3 sequence is CASSLMGSTGETQYF. The DNA for the CDR3 is TGCGCCAGCAGCTTGATGGGTTCCACCGGAGAGACCCAGTACTTC. Combining the CDR3 with reference TRBV5-1 and TRBJ2-5 gives the whole variable domain KAGVTQTPRYLIKTRGQQVTLSCSPISGHRSVSWYQQTPGQGLQFLFEYFSETQRNKGNFPGRFSGRQFSNSRSEMNVSTLELGDSALYLCASSLMGSTGETQYFGPGTRLLVL.